A single sample is the source of the 21 T cell receptor beta chains below, sequenced in a study of control samples from healthy donors and cancer patients. Libraries were prepared by immunoSEQ multiplex PCR; TCRdb keeps only in-frame clonotypes and omits some of them. The sample gives more than 120,000 clones, 91% of which show up once; roughly 3.2% is in the top ten. Sequencing was performed on blood. The receptors here all came from a man aged 30 to 39 in good health.

V usage is TRBV7-2 and J usage is TRBJ2-5; no clear D gene. Looked up from germline, CDR1 is SGHTA and CDR2 is FQGNSA. V was cut by 4 bases and J by 5 bases, with 14 bases left in between. The CDR3 runs to 14 residues. CDR3 residues: CASSSDLLRETQYF. For the CDR3, the DNA is TGTGCCAGCAGCTCGGACCTTCTGAGGGAGACCCAGTACTTC.

The genes are TRBV6-5 and TRBJ2-3; possible D gene TRBD1, 5 bases. V lost 6 bases, J lost 5 bases, and 6 bases lay in between. Germline V lookup: CDR1 MNHEY, CDR2 SVGAGI. The CDR3 is made up of 11 amino acids. This CDR3 reads CASRGLDTQYF. Here the CDR3 DNA reads TGTGCCAGCAGGGGGCTAGATACGCAGTATTTT.

This rearrangement joins TRBV28 to TRBJ1-5; 12 positions match TRBD1. V was clipped by 6 bases and J by 6 bases; unmatched bases: 9. The germline gives CDR1 MDHEN, CDR2 SYDVKM. CDR3 length: 16 amino acids. The CDR3 protein is CASRFSGTGGRQPQHF. The CDR3 DNA reads TGTGCCAGCAGGTTCTCAGGGACAGGGGGCCGTCAGCCCCAGCATTTT.

The chain couples TRBV27 to TRBJ1-2, with D hard to call. CDR1 and CDR2 from the germline V gene are MNHEY and SMNVEV (reference sequence). V lost 10 bases to trimming and J lost 7 bases, with 16 bases between them. The CDR3 contains 12 residues. CDR3 coding DNA: TGTGCCACCGACGGACCACCCGCTGGCTACACCTTC. Amino acids: CATDGPPAGYTF.

This chain connects TRBV4-1 to TRBJ2-4; D perhaps matches TRBD2 (6 bases). V was pared by 0 bases and J by 0 bases, with 18 bases between. Germline V CDR1 and CDR2: MGHRA, YSYEKL. The CDR3 runs to 19 residues. The CDR3 spells CASSQDRAAGTLAKNIQYF. In nucleotides, the CDR3 is TGCGCCAGCAGCCAAGATCGTGCGGCGGGGACCTTAGCCAAAAACATTCAGTACTTC.

This clone was recorded once. The CDR3: CASSFPYRGSDEQYF. The CDR3 coding sequence is TGTGCCAGCAGCTTTCCTTACAGGGGTAGCGACGAGCAGTACTTC. The chain uses TRBV11-1 and TRBJ2-7; 7 positions match TRBD1. This CDR3 contains 15 residues. CDR1 is SGHAT and CDR2 is FQDESV in the germline V gene (reference sequence). The J segment lost 5 bases and the V segment lost 3 bases, leaving 10 bases of the junction unmatched.

The J gene is TRBJ1-6, the V gene TRBV19; no firm D call. CDR3 length: 17 amino acids. V dropped 2 bases and J dropped 3 bases, with 14 bases sitting between them. Germline V gives CDR1 LNHDA, CDR2 SQIVND (reference sequence). This CDR3 reads CASSIPPGRLYNSPLHF. The CDR3 DNA reads TGTGCCAGTAGTATACCCCCGGGCAGGCTCTATAATTCACCCCTCCACTTT.

This sequence joins TRBV5-1 and TRBJ2-6; perhaps TRBD1 as D (6 bases). The V end lost 1 base, the J end lost 0 bases, and 11 bases lay between the germline ends. This CDR3 has 17 amino acids. Per the germline V gene, CDR1 is SGHRS and CDR2 is YFSETQ. CDR3 sequence (DNA): TGCGCCAGCAGCTTGCTAGGACAGATCTCTGGGGCCAACGTCCTGACTTTC. It encodes CASSLLGQISGANVLTF.

This clone was seen only a few times. The chain couples TRBV28 to TRBJ1-4; no clear D gene. V was trimmed by 5 bases and J by 6 bases, leaving 16 bases between them. This CDR3 comprises 15 residues. Germline CDR1 is MDHEN and CDR2 is SYDVKM. This CDR3 reads CASSPTLGYDEKLFF. DNA for the CDR3: TGTGCCAGCAGTCCTACGCTGGGATACGATGAAAAACTGTTTTTT.

The chain has TRBV10-1 and TRBJ2-4; unclear D gene. CDR1 is WNHNN, CDR2 SYGVQD, per germline (reference sequence). This CDR3 is 13 amino acids long. V was trimmed by 1 base and J by 8 bases, leaving 9 bases between them. As DNA, the CDR3 is TGCGCCAGCAGTGAGTGGGGAAGCGACATTCAGTACTTC. This codes for CASSEWGSDIQYF.

The table lists this clone with a count of one. The chain carries TRBV2 and TRBJ2-7, with 9 bases that match TRBD2. V was pared by 3 bases and J by 4 bases, with 7 bases of the junction left unmatched. CDR1 SNHLY and CDR2 FYNNEI come from the germline V gene. CDR3 size: 15 residues. The CDR3 loop is CASSDWRGGRYEQYF. The CDR3 DNA is TGTGCCAGCAGTGATTGGCGGGGGGGCCGATACGAGCAGTACTTC.

This clone has just one count. This chain uses TRBV28 with TRBJ2-2; D remains unclear. CDR1 and CDR2 from the germline V gene are MDHEN and SYDVKM. CDR3 length: 14 residues. The germline V and J ends were trimmed by 2 bases and 4 bases, with 8 bases remaining between them. The chain's CDR3 is CASSLTGSTGELFF. CDR3 nucleotide sequence: TGTGCCAGCAGTTTAACCGGGTCCACCGGGGAGCTGTTTTTT.

The CDR3 sequence: CASSLGTGEYGYTF. The CDR3 DNA follows: TGCGCCAGCAGCTTGGGGACAGGGGAGTATGGCTACACCTTC. The V gene is TRBV5-1, the J gene TRBJ1-2; TRBD1 matches at 9 bases. The CDR3 covers 14 residues. Germline V gene lookup returns CDR1 SGHRS and CDR2 YFSETQ. Unmatched junction bases numbered 2, after V lost 0 bases and J lost 5 bases.

This chain uses TRBV11-2 with TRBJ2-7; TRBD1 is a possible D gene (6 bases). The CDR3 has 15 residues. V was shortened by 6 bases and J by 2 bases, with 17 bases between the two germline ends. Germline CDR1 and CDR2: SGHAT and FQNNGV. The CDR3 here is CASSLPRDIPYEQYF. CDR3 DNA sequence: TGTGCCAGCAGTTTACCCCGGGACATCCCCTACGAGCAGTACTTC.

This chain links TRBV7-3 with TRBJ1-5; 12 nucleotides line up with TRBD1. V gave up 5 bases and J gave up 4 bases; unmatched junction bases: 6. This CDR3 has 16 residues. CDR1 and CDR2 from the germline V gene are SGHTA and FQGTGA. The CDR3 region has the DNA TGTGCCAGCAGCCCAAGGGACAGGGGGCAGAATCAGCCCCAGCATTTT. It encodes CASSPRDRGQNQPQHF.

V is TRBV27 and J is TRBJ2-7; possible D gene TRBD2, 6 bases. The CDR3 covers 13 residues. With 5 bases removed from V and 6 bases from J, the gap between germline ends came to 14 bases. Germline-derived CDR1 and CDR2 are MNHEY and SMNVEV (reference sequence). Written as DNA, the CDR3 is TGTGCCAGCAGTCAGACTAGAACGGCCGAGCAGTACTTC. The encoded protein is CASSQTRTAEQYF.

The CDR3, as DNA: TGTGCCAGCAGTTACTCAGGTCAGGGGAGGCGTGGGGCCCAGTACTTC. Its translation is CASSYSGQGRRGAQYF. The chain couples TRBV6-6 to TRBJ2-5; the D call may be TRBD1 or TRBD2 (6 bases each). CDR1 is MNHNY and CDR2 is SVGAGI in the germline V gene (reference sequence). With 0 bases removed from V and 9 bases from J, the gap between germline ends came to 20 bases. CDR3 size: 16 residues.

The rearrangement uses TRBV7-3 and TRBJ2-3; 9 nucleotides agree with TRBD1. The germline gives CDR1 SGHTA, CDR2 FQGTGA. The CDR3 totals 13 residues. As DNA, the CDR3 is TGTTCCTCGACAGGGGGTAACACCGATACGCAGTATTTT. This gives the protein CSSTGGNTDTQYF. Combining the CDR3 with reference TRBV7-3 and TRBJ2-3 gives the whole variable domain GAGVSQTPSNKVTEKGKYVELRCDPISGHTALYWYRQSLGQGPEFLIYFQGTGAADDSGLPNDRFFAVRPEGSVSTLKIQRTERGDSAVYLCSSTGGNTDTQYFGPGTRLTVL.

This clone was seen a handful of times. V and J are TRBV6-5 and TRBJ1-5, with a weak D call TRBD1 (5 bases). Trimming left V 8 bases short and J 3 bases short, with 8 bases between. Per the germline V gene, CDR1 is MNHEY and CDR2 is SVGAGI. The CDR3 is made up of 12 amino acids. The CDR3: CASATVNQPQHF. The CDR3 DNA reads TGTGCCAGCGCGACAGTCAATCAGCCCCAGCATTTT.

The chain joins TRBV5-5 to TRBJ1-2; the match to TRBD1 covers 7 bases. CDR1 and CDR2 (germline): SGHKS, YYEKEE (reference sequence). The CDR3 consists of 19 residues. The J segment lost 3 bases and the V segment lost 0 bases, leaving 17 bases of the junction unmatched. CDR3 sequence reads: CASSLDPSAAPGGDYGYTF. CDR3 nucleotides: TGTGCCAGCAGCTTGGATCCGTCGGCGGCGCCAGGGGGGGACTATGGCTACACCTTC.

The V gene is TRBV21-1, the J gene TRBJ1-3. TRBV21-1 represents a pseudogene. This CDR3 is built from 17 residues. The CDR3 DNA reads TGTGCCAGCAGCAAAGAGGGAGGAGTAAGCTCTGGAAACACCATATATTTT. This translates into CASSKEGGVSSGNTIYF.